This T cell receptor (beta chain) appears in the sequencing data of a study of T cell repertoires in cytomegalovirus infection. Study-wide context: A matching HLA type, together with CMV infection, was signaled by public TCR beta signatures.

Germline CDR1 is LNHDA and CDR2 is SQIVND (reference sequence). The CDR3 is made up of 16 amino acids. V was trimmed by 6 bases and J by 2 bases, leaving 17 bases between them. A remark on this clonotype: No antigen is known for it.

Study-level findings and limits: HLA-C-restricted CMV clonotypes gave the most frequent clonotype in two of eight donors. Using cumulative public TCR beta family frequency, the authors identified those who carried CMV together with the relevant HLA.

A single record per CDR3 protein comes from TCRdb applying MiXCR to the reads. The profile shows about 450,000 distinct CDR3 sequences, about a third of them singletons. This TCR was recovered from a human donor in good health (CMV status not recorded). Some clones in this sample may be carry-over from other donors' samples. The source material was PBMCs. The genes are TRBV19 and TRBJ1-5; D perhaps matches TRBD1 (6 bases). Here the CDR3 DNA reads TGTGCCAGTAGCGGGGGAACAGGGCGGCGCAATCAGCCCCAGCATTTT. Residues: CASSGGTGRRNQPQHF.